Following are 17 T cell receptor beta chains from one sample sequenced in a study of shared clonotypes between healthy human individuals. Clones were sequenced by immunoSEQ multiplex PCR, and TCRdb holds only the in-frame ones, with some missing. The data contain 400,000 or so clones, about 96% of them seen just once; the ten biggest clones take up 0.32%. Sequencing was carried out using memory CD8+ T cells sorted from blood. Subset defined: CD45RO+ cells pooled with CCR7-negative TemRA cells. The receptor source for this set is a young man in good health.

The chain has TRBV9 and TRBJ2-7; 15 bases fit TRBD2. The junction had 4 bases not matched to a gene; V was cut back by 4 bases and J by 2 bases. Germline CDR1 is SGDLS and CDR2 is YYNGEE. The CDR3 extends over 16 amino acids. The CDR3 spells CASSPGLAGGPYEQYF. As DNA, the CDR3 is TGTGCCAGCAGCCCGGGACTAGCGGGAGGACCCTACGAGCAGTACTTC.

This clone was recorded once. The genes are TRBV19 and TRBJ1-3; D gene uncertain. CDR3 length: 13 residues. V lost 5 bases and J 7 bases, leaving 12 bases between the germline ends. Germline assignment: CDR1 LNHDA and CDR2 SQIVND (reference sequence). CDR3 in amino acids: CASSAGPLNTIYF. CDR3 bases: TGTGCCAGTAGTGCGGGCCCCCTCAACACCATATATTTT.

The chain recombines TRBV7-2 with TRBJ2-2; 10 bases agree with TRBD2. This CDR3 region has 17 residues. Germline trimming cut 2 bases from V and 5 bases from J; bases unmatched to any gene: 8. Per the germline V gene, CDR1 is SGHTA and CDR2 is FQGNSA. The CDR3, as DNA: TGTGCCAGCAGCTTACGTCCTAGCGGGAGTTCTACCGGGGAGCTGTTTTTT. It specifies CASSLRPSGSSTGELFF.

This clone showed up just once. The J gene is TRBJ2-1, the V gene TRBV27, with D possibly being TRBD1 or TRBD2 (5 bases each). The V and J ends lost 6 bases and 7 bases respectively, with 25 bases between them. Germline V gene lookup returns CDR1 MNHEY and CDR2 SMNVEV (reference sequence). The CDR3 consists of 17 residues. The CDR3 loop reads CASRWVHGGSFGNEQFF. The CDR3 coding sequence is TGTGCCAGCAGATGGGTTCATGGGGGTTCATTTGGGAATGAGCAGTTCTTC.

V and J are TRBV29-1 and TRBJ2-7; TRBD2 matches at 9 bases. Trimming at V came to 4 bases and at J to 2 bases, leaving 15 bases not matched to a gene. This CDR3 is 17 amino acids long. Germline V gives CDR1 SQVTM, CDR2 ANQGSEA. In nucleotides, the CDR3 is TGCAGCGTTGTCGCGACTAGCGGAAAAAACGGGGCCTACGAGCAGTACTTC. Amino acid sequence: CSVVATSGKNGAYEQYF.

The chain joins TRBV9 to TRBJ2-3, with 9 positions matching TRBD2. In germline, CDR1 is SGDLS, CDR2 YYNGEE. The V segment lost 3 bases and the J segment 4 bases; nucleotides outside the gene matches: 3. The length of the CDR3 is 14 residues. DNA of the CDR3: TGTGCCAGCAGCGATAGCGGGAGCGCAGATACGCAGTATTTT. Its protein product is CASSDSGSADTQYF.

The sample holds one count of this clone. The V and J genes are TRBV27 and TRBJ2-2, with 11 bases matching TRBD2. Germline V gene sequence: CDR1 MNHEY, CDR2 SMNVEV (reference sequence). This CDR3 is 17 amino acids long. V lost 7 bases to trimming and J lost 6 bases; unmatched junction nucleotides: 13. Here the CDR3 DNA reads TGTGCCAGCACCTCGGCAGCCGGGACTAGCGGTTCCGGGGAGCTGTTTTTT. Amino acids: CASTSAAGTSGSGELFF.

J is TRBJ2-5 and V is TRBV11-1; 8 bases align to TRBD1. The CDR3 sequence is 14 residues long. V shed 3 bases, J shed 6 bases, and the junction held 6 bases outside the gene matches. Germline V gene data show CDR1 as SGHAT and CDR2 as FQDESV (reference sequence). CDR3 residues: CASSLGTGFKTQYF. CDR3 sequence (DNA): TGTGCCAGCAGCTTGGGGACAGGATTCAAGACCCAGTACTTC.

The rearrangement joins TRBV27 to TRBJ1-4; D gene unclear. Trimming removed 5 bases at V and 7 bases at J, with 23 bases between. Germline V CDR1 and CDR2: MNHEY, SMNVEV (reference sequence). The CDR3 consists of 17 residues. CDR3: CASSRSAEAVQFEKLFF. The CDR3 DNA reads as TGTGCCAGCAGTCGTAGTGCCGAGGCAGTGCAATTTGAAAAACTGTTTTTT.

The J gene is TRBJ2-5, the V gene TRBV28; D is ambiguous. In germline, CDR1 is MDHEN, CDR2 SYDVKM. CDR3 length equals 14 residues. V was shortened by 5 bases and J by 5 bases, with 15 bases between the two germline ends. The chain's CDR3 is CASSQAPLPETQYF. CDR3 bases: TGTGCCAGCAGTCAAGCCCCGTTACCGGAGACCCAGTACTTC.

The chain couples TRBV5-1 to TRBJ2-1; a possible D gene is TRBD1 (5 bases). This CDR3 contains 15 residues. V gave up 0 bases and J gave up 4 bases, with 11 bases separating them. The V gene's germline CDR1 is SGHRS and CDR2 YFSETQ. In nucleotides, the CDR3 is TGCGCCAGCAGCTTGGGAGGACAAATATACAATGAGCAGTTCTTC. Its protein is CASSLGGQIYNEQFF.

In the case of this clone: The same CDR3 is also encoded by other DNA sequences in this sample. This chain links TRBV11-2 with TRBJ2-7; TRBD2 aligns across 12 bases. Germline loops: CDR1 SGHAT, CDR2 FQNNGV. CDR3 length: 15 residues. J gave up 1 base and V 3 bases, and 1 base lay outside the gene matches. The DNA of the CDR3 is TGTGCCAGCAGCTTCGGACTAGCGGGGTCCTACGAGCAGTACTTC. It yields the protein CASSFGLAGSYEQYF.

The chain uses TRBV30 and TRBJ2-7, with TRBD1 identical over 9 bases. Germline CDR1 reads GTSNPN; CDR2 reads SVGIG (reference sequence). The CDR3 loop spans 13 amino acids. Trimming removed 0 bases from V and 3 bases from J; junction bases left unmatched: 0. The CDR3 sequence: CAWSVTGGYEQYF. In DNA, the CDR3 is TGTGCCTGGAGTGTGACAGGGGGCTACGAGCAGTACTTC. Full variable domain (missing parts from reference TRBV30 and TRBJ2-7): SQTIHQWPATLVQPVGSPLSLECTVEGTSNPNLYWYRQAAGRGLQLLFYSVGIGQISSEVPQNLSASRPQDRQFILSSKKLLLSDSGFYLCAWSVTGGYEQYFGPGTRLTVT.

This clone was counted once. The chain has TRBV4-1 and TRBJ2-7, with 10 bases fitting TRBD2. Germline trimming cut 0 bases from V and 7 bases from J; bases unmatched to any gene: 9. The CDR3 loop spans 16 amino acids. Germline V gene data show CDR1 as MGHRA and CDR2 as YSYEKL. This CDR3 reads CASSQDPRLAGTEQYF. The CDR3, as DNA: TGCGCCAGCAGCCAAGATCCGCGACTAGCGGGCACGGAGCAGTACTTC.

This chain links TRBV5-1 with TRBJ2-5, with 12 bases fitting TRBD2. After removal of 7 bases from V and 7 bases from J, the junction contained 8 bases not matched to a gene. This CDR3 region has 14 residues. Germline assignment: CDR1 SGHRS and CDR2 YFSETQ. This CDR3 reads CASSRLAGEGTQYF. The CDR3 coding sequence is TGCGCCAGCTCCCGACTAGCGGGAGAGGGGACCCAGTACTTC.

The chain links TRBV28 to TRBJ2-5; TRBD2 might be the D (6 bases). V was pared by 5 bases and J by 5 bases, with 15 bases between. The CDR3 length is 14 residues. From germline, CDR1 is MDHEN and CDR2 SYDVKM. The CDR3 region has the DNA TGTGCCAGCAGTCCGGATGTGGGGAGGGAGACCCAGTACTTC. This encodes CASSPDVGRETQYF.

The chain carries TRBV4-1 and TRBJ1-1; D is unresolved. The ends were cut back, 1 base at V and 7 bases at J, with 10 bases in the middle. The germline CDR1 and CDR2 sequences are MGHRA and YSYEKL. The CDR3 loop spans 13 amino acids. Here the CDR3 reads CASSQGGVNEAFF. CDR3 bases: TGCGCCAGCAGCCAAGGCGGGGTTAATGAAGCTTTCTTT.